A few counts support the clone carrying this T cell receptor beta chain. These data belong to a study of T cell changes during pregnancy in multiple sclerosis. Generated by immunoSEQ multiplex PCR, the TCRdb table keeps only in-frame clones and is missing some. The table has 30,000 to 40,000 clones, more than 75% seen once. Trimming removed 0 bases from V and 2 bases from J; junction bases left unmatched: 8. The CDR3 runs 17 residues. CDR1 and CDR2 from the germline V gene are LGHNA and YNFKEQ. The clonotype comes from a female donor in good health, enrolled as a control in a pregnancy study. The starting material was CD4+ T cells from peripheral blood mononuclear cells, obtained in the second trimester of pregnancy. J is TRBJ2-7 and V is TRBV4-2, with 9 bases that match TRBD2. In nucleotides, the CDR3 is TGTGCCAGCAGCCAAGATCTTGGGACTAGCCGAACCTACGAGCAGTACTTC. Translating gives CASSQDLGTSRTYEQYF.